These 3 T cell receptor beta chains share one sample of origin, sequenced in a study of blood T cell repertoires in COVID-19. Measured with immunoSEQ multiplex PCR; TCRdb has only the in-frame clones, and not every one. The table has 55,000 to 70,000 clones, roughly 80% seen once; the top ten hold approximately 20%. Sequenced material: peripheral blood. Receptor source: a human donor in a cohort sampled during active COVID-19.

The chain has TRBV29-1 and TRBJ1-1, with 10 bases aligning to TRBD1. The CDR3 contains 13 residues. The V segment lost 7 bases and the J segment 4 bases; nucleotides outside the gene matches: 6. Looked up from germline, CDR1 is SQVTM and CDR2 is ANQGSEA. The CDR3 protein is CSASGQGGTEAFF. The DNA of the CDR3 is TGCAGCGCTAGCGGACAGGGGGGCACTGAAGCTTTCTTT.

CDR3 sequence reads: CASSTRGNTEAFF. The CDR3 bases are TGTGCCAGCAGCACGCGGGGGAACACTGAAGCTTTCTTT. The gene calls are TRBV13 and TRBJ1-1; D gene uncertain. Trimming cost V 5 bases and J 1 base, with 8 bases left between them. The germline V gene has CDR1 PRHDT and CDR2 FYEKMQ (reference sequence). The CDR3 is 13 amino acids.

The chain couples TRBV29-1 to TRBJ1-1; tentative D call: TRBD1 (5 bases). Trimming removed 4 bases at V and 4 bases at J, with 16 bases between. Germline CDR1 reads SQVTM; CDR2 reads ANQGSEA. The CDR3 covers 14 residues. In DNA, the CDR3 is TGCAGCGTTGTGGAAGGGCGGGGGAGCACTGAAGCTTTCTTT. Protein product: CSVVEGRGSTEAFF.